These 12 T cell receptor beta chains were all obtained from the same sample, sequenced in a study of T cells after posttransplantation cyclophosphamide. Repertoires were generated with immunoSEQ multiplex PCR, while TCRdb's copy carries only in-frame clones and drops some. Altogether about 27,000 clones were found in the sample, and no singletons occur. A marrow graft followed busulfan-fludarabine conditioning, with cyclophosphamide on days +3 and +4. Source: PBMCs, taken after allogeneic stem cell transplant with posttransplant cyclophosphamide. Every receptor here comes from a male patient under 35 who received an allogeneic stem cell transplant from a related donor, was CMV-positive, and had no GVHD. T cells may partly derive from the graft donor.

Many counts were recorded for this clone. This sequence joins TRBV5-6 and TRBJ2-7; 8 bases fit TRBD2. The germline gives CDR1 SGHDT, CDR2 YYEEEE. After removal of 4 bases from V and 7 bases from J, the junction contained 7 bases not matched to a gene. The CDR3 has 13 residues. This chain's CDR3 is CASSREGGGEQYF. In nucleotides, the CDR3 is TGTGCCAGCAGCCGGGAGGGGGGAGGAGAGCAGTACTTC.

This clone was counted many times. This sequence joins TRBV10-3 and TRBJ2-2; D uncertain. CDR1 and CDR2 from the germline V gene are ENHRY and SYGVKD. Trimming removed 7 bases from V and 6 bases from J, with 12 bases in between. CDR3 length: 13 amino acids. The DNA for the CDR3 is TGTGCCATCAATTCGGTTTTCGCCGGGGAGCTGTTTTTT. Amino acids: CAINSVFAGELFF.

This clone was counted at least ten times. The chain joins TRBV4-1 to TRBJ2-5; 8 nucleotides line up with TRBD2. Germline V gene lookup returns CDR1 MGHRA and CDR2 YSYEKL. CDR3 length: 16 amino acids. V was pared by 3 bases and J by 3 bases, with 9 bases of the junction left unmatched. The CDR3 DNA sequence: TGCGCCAGCAGCCATGGACGGGGGGGTAGAAAAGAGACCCAGTACTTC. Translated, it gives CASSHGRGGRKETQYF.

This clone was detected many times. V gene TRBV5-5 combines with J gene TRBJ2-3; no definite D call. Trimming removed 1 base from V and 4 bases from J, with 7 bases in between. CDR1 SGHKS and CDR2 YYEKEE come from the germline V gene (reference sequence). The CDR3 is 13 residues long. CDR3 residues: CASSLPSADTQYF. CDR3 DNA: TGTGCCAGCAGCTTGCCCTCAGCAGATACGCAGTATTTT.

In its sample, this clone was seen many times. The rearrangement links TRBV27 to TRBJ2-2; tentative D call: TRBD1 (5 bases). The germline V gene encodes CDR1 MNHEY and CDR2 SMNVEV (reference sequence). The CDR3 has 15 residues. The V and J ends lost 5 bases and 6 bases respectively, with 16 bases between them. The CDR3 sequence is CASSPTGVGAGELFF. As DNA, the CDR3 is TGTGCCAGCAGTCCCACCGGAGTAGGGGCCGGGGAGCTGTTTTTT.

J is TRBJ2-3 and V is TRBV5-1, with D uncertain. Germline V gene lookup returns CDR1 SGHRS and CDR2 YFSETQ. The ends were cut back, 0 bases at V and 4 bases at J, with 6 bases in the middle. The CDR3 is 13 amino acids. CDR3 nucleotide sequence: TGCGCCAGCAGCTTGGCCCCGGCAGATACGCAGTATTTT. Amino acids: CASSLAPADTQYF.

At least ten counts were recorded for this clone. At one end the junction does not follow the germline gene, possibly because of a read error. The rearrangement joins TRBV2 to TRBJ2-7; 7 positions match TRBD1. Germline CDR1 and CDR2: SNHLY and FYNNEI. The CDR3 extends over 15 amino acids. The CDR3 DNA sequence: TGTGCCAGCAGTGGGACAGGCTCAAATATCTACAAGCAGTACTTC. It is translated as CASSGTGSNIYKQYF.

Ten or more counts support this clone. This rearrangement joins TRBV5-4 to TRBJ2-3; the match to TRBD2 covers 14 bases. This CDR3 comprises 18 residues. V lost 4 bases, J lost 0 bases, and 7 bases stayed unmatched. Germline V lookup: CDR1 SGHNT, CDR2 YYREEE (reference sequence). The CDR3 spells CASSGGLAGVASTDTQYF. CDR3 nucleotide sequence: TGTGCCAGCAGCGGGGGACTAGCGGGAGTGGCTAGCACAGATACGCAGTATTTT.

This clone was detected many times. V usage is TRBV6-5 and J usage is TRBJ1-1; D is possibly TRBD1 (5 bases). The CDR3 runs 13 residues. Trimming shortened V by 6 bases and J by 4 bases, and 12 bases separated the two germline ends. Germline lookup yields CDR1 MNHEY and CDR2 SVGAGI. The CDR3 loop reads CASSPGVSTEAFF. CDR3 nucleotide sequence: TGTGCCAGCAGCCCGGGGGTGAGCACTGAAGCTTTCTTT.

This clone was found many times. This chain connects TRBV6-1 to TRBJ1-5; D perhaps matches TRBD1 (5 bases). Trimming cost V 0 bases and J 9 bases, with 12 bases left between them. The CDR3 is 14 amino acids. From germline, CDR1 is MNHNS and CDR2 SASEGT. CDR3 in amino acids: CASSEAGRARPQHF. DNA of the CDR3: TGTGCCAGCAGTGAAGCTGGCAGGGCGAGGCCCCAGCATTTT.

This clone was picked up many times. The chain carries TRBV11-3 and TRBJ2-5; 15 positions agree with TRBD2. Germline-derived CDR1 and CDR2 are SGHNT and YENEEA. V was clipped by 2 bases and J by 4 bases; unmatched bases: 2. CDR3 length: 16 residues. The CDR3 DNA reads TGTGCCAGCAGCTTATCGGGACTAGCGGGAGGAGAGACCCAGTACTTC. The encoded protein is CASSLSGLAGGETQYF.

At least ten counts were recorded for this clone. V usage is TRBV5-1 and J usage is TRBJ2-5; D is perhaps TRBD2 (6 bases). This CDR3 has 11 amino acids. V shed 5 bases and J shed 4 bases, with 6 bases lying between them. The V gene's germline CDR1 is SGHRS and CDR2 YFSETQ. The DNA for the CDR3 is TGCGCCAGCAGGGAGGGAGAGACCCAGTACTTC. Encoded protein: CASREGETQYF.